Included here is one T cell receptor beta chain sequence, with context. This sample is drawn from a study of CXCR3-negative and CXCR3-positive naive CD8 T cells. The CDR3 loop spans 14 amino acids. Germline V gives CDR1 DFQATT, CDR2 SNEGSKA (reference sequence). The method, 5' RACE with UMI labels, was used to prepare the TRB cDNA libraries. TCRdb reworked the 5' RACE reads into one entry per CDR3 protein, no DNA. Recorded for this sample: tens of thousands of distinct CDR3 sequences. This TCR came from a human donor in good health. Some clones in this sample may be carry-over from other donors' samples. Sequencing input: naive CXCR3- CD8+ T cells from blood. As for subset: CD45RO-CCR7+CD27+CD95- naive CD8+ T cells lacking CXCR3 (TNR3-). The J gene is TRBJ2-1, the V gene TRBV20-1; TCRdb's D gene call, TRBD2, goes unchecked for lack of DNA. The CDR3 here is CSARTSGQEYEQFF.